These T cell receptor beta chains were read from a single sample in a study of cytomegalovirus exposure and HLA in healthy donors. TCRdb keeps only in-frame clones here, not all; method: immunoSEQ multiplex PCR. The profile shows approximately 170,000 clones, 85% of them singletons. The sample consisted of PBMCs. These receptors all stem from a young man in good health and CMV-seropositive. Both conserved end residues are part of each CDR3. Each record gives: V gene, J gene, CDR3 protein.

V: TRBV5-1
J: TRBJ1-4
CDR3: CASSSGSTEEKLFF

V: TRBV7-8
J: TRBJ1-5
CDR3: CASSWGTNSNQPQHF

V: TRBV5-1
J: TRBJ2-1
CDR3: CASSATSGTYNEQFF

V: TRBV5-5
J: TRBJ1-5
CDR3: CASSLYDMEPQHF

V: TRBV27
J: TRBJ2-3
CDR3: CASSYEDTQYF

V: TRBV5-1
J: TRBJ2-3
CDR3: CASSLKELALTDTQYF

V: TRBV27
J: TRBJ2-7
CDR3: CASSLALWTSGPYEQYF

V: TRBV5-1
J: TRBJ2-1
CDR3: CASSLAEGAGNEQFF

V: TRBV27
J: TRBJ2-5
CDR3: CASTRLAGDLREETQYF

V: TRBV5-6
J: TRBJ1-5
CDR3: CASSPPGEGQPQHF

V: TRBV30
J: TRBJ2-7
CDR3: CAWSRPGLASYEQYF

V: TRBV30
J: TRBJ1-4
CDR3: CAWSVQGGLEKLFF

V: TRBV6-5
J: TRBJ1-1
CDR3: CASSSYRGGSATEAFF

V: TRBV5-1
J: TRBJ2-2
CDR3: CASSLVPTGGTGELFF

V: TRBV2
J: TRBJ1-1
CDR3: CASSEDRGAPEAFF

V: TRBV2
J: TRBJ2-3
CDR3: CASHTSTSGTSTDTQYF

V: TRBV30
J: TRBJ2-7
CDR3: CAWSRGRSYEQYF

V: TRBV19
J: TRBJ1-2
CDR3: CASSTQGLGGYTF

V: TRBV6-1
J: TRBJ2-7
CDR3: CASSGFLAGGSEQYF

V: TRBV5-1
J: TRBJ2-7
CDR3: CASSLGDSFYEQYF

V: TRBV28
J: TRBJ2-7
CDR3: CASSLALGQGEQYF

V: TRBV5-4
J: TRBJ1-1
CDR3: CASSSRTGGTTEAFF

V: TRBV27
J: TRBJ1-5
CDR3: CASSLWRGGNQPQHF

V: TRBV28
J: TRBJ1-6
CDR3: CASRGGSDRLNSPLHF

V: TRBV10-1
J: TRBJ2-3
CDR3: CASSEAGERDTQYF

V: TRBV7-2
J: TRBJ2-7
CDR3: CASSLGTATYEQYF

V: TRBV7-2
J: TRBJ2-7
CDR3: CASSFAGGPYEQYF

V: TRBV6-1
J: TRBJ2-3
CDR3: CASSERTGGSTDTQYF

V: TRBV5-3
J: TRBJ2-7
CDR3: CASSLAGEQYF

V: TRBV7-9
J: TRBJ2-3
CDR3: CASTFETDTQYF

V: TRBV9
J: TRBJ1-2
CDR3: CASSAHAGDGYGYTF

V: TRBV5-1
J: TRBJ2-5
CDR3: CASNRGGDETQYF